This TCR beta chain was identified during a study of early T cells in non-severe SARS-CoV-2 infection. This CDR3 contains 14 residues. CDR1 is GTSNPN, CDR2 SVGIG, per germline (reference sequence). With 7 bases removed from V and 4 bases from J, the gap between germline ends came to 16 bases. This clonotype was counted many times. From the 5' RACE reads, TCRdb called clonotypes with MiXCR, one entry per CDR3 protein. The profile shows about 60,000 distinct CDR3 sequences, roughly an eighth of them singletons. The chain joins TRBV30 to TRBJ1-4, with D hard to call. This clonotype was sampled from an adult who was a healthcare worker with PCR-confirmed SARS-CoV-2 infection or an uninfected control (not recorded which). The sample was whole blood. CDR3 in amino acids: CAFYREPNNEKLFF. The CDR3 nucleotides are TGTGCCTTTTACCGGGAGCCTAATAATGAAAAACTGTTTTTT.